Following are 27 T cell receptor beta chains from one sample sequenced in a study of regulatory T cells in long-lasting Graves disease. CDR3 regions were amplified by Arm-PCR using iRepertoire HTBI primers to build TCR beta libraries. Each CDR3 protein gets one entry after TCRdb re-called the multiplex PCR reads with MiXCR. The sample holds 450,000 to 700,000 distinct CDR3 sequences, roughly 14% seen once. Time point indicated: newly diagnosed GD, antithyroid drugs for less than 3 months. The TCR library was made from RNA extracted from PBMCs. This sample was also put to use in a study of T cells in Graves' hyperthyroidism and ophthalmopathy.

Sequencing was performed on peripheral blood mononuclear cells (PBMCs), taken at new diagnosis, from a patient treated with antithyroid drugs. These receptors were taken from a man aged 30-40 years with Graves disease.

This clonotype was seen many times. This chain joins TRBV9 and TRBJ2-2; D remains ambiguous. V was shortened by 0 bases and J by 1 base, with 7 bases between the two germline ends. Per the germline V gene, CDR1 is SGDLS and CDR2 is YYNGEE. The CDR3 spans 15 residues. The CDR3 DNA reads TGTGCCAGCAGCGTAGTTAGTCAGAACACCGGGGAGCTGTTTTTT. The encoded protein is CASSVVSQNTGELFF.

The CDR3 loop is CASSPLGGANTGELFF. The CDR3, as DNA: TGTGCCAGCAGTCCTCTTGGCGGGGCCAACACCGGGGAGCTGTTTTTT. The chain recombines TRBV12-3 or TRBV12-4 with TRBJ2-2; tentative D call: TRBD2 (6 bases). The length of the CDR3 is 16 residues. Trimming removed 5 bases at V and 2 bases at J, with 15 bases between.

This clonotype has at least ten counts. V usage is TRBV3-1 and J usage is TRBJ2-1; 7 bases align to TRBD2. The CDR3 length is 14 residues. J gave up 13 bases and V 1 base, and 10 bases lay outside the gene matches. Germline lookup yields CDR1 LGHDT and CDR2 YNNKEL (reference sequence). CDR3 nucleotide sequence: TGTGCCAGCAGCCAAGGTCTTAAAGCGGGGCAACAGTTCTTC. Protein: CASSQGLKAGQQFF.

This clonotype was picked up a small number of times. The DNA of the CDR3 is TGTGCCAGCAAGGGACAGGGATTCTACAATGAGCAGTTCTTC. This translates into CASKGQGFYNEQFF. V and J are TRBV12-3 or TRBV12-4 and TRBJ2-1, with TRBD1 identical over 9 bases. The CDR3 covers 14 residues. The ends lost 7 bases at V and 3 bases at J; junction bases unmatched: 4.

This clonotype was detected many times. The chain recombines TRBV6-1 with TRBJ2-7, with D perhaps TRBD1 or TRBD2 (6 bases each). V was pared by 5 bases and J by 3 bases, with 17 bases between. The length of the CDR3 is 15 residues. From germline, CDR1 is MNHNS and CDR2 SASEGT. DNA for the CDR3: TGTGCCAGCAGTCAGACGGGGGCTGCGGACTACGAGCAGTACTTC. Translation gives CASSQTGAADYEQYF.

This clonotype was observed many times. The rearrangement links TRBV29-1 to TRBJ1-4, with 9 bases aligning to TRBD1. V lost 5 bases to trimming and J lost 8 bases; unmatched junction nucleotides: 6. Germline CDR1 is SQVTM and CDR2 is ANQGSEA. This CDR3 contains 13 residues. DNA for the CDR3: TGCAGCGTTCGATGGGACAGGGACGAAAAACTGTTTTTT. Amino acid sequence: CSVRWDRDEKLFF.

In its sample, this clonotype was seen many times. V usage is TRBV12-3 or TRBV12-4 and J usage is TRBJ2-1; possibly TRBD1 or TRBD2 for D (6 bases each). Trimming took off 3 bases at V and 10 bases at J, with 10 bases between the two ends. This CDR3 region has 12 residues. Here the CDR3 DNA reads TGTGCCAGCAGTTTTGGGGGGCTGGAGCAGTTCTTC. Its translation: CASSFGGLEQFF.

This clonotype occurred many times. V gene TRBV20-1 combines with J gene TRBJ2-3, with D uncertain. V was shortened by 4 bases and J by 4 bases, with 15 bases between the two germline ends. The CDR3 runs 14 residues. Germline V gene data show CDR1 as DFQATT and CDR2 as SNEGSKA (reference sequence). The CDR3 DNA follows: TGCAGTGCTAAGGACCCTCTCGGCCCAGATACGCAGTATTTT. Its translation is CSAKDPLGPDTQYF.

This clonotype has ten or more counts. The V and J genes are TRBV6-5 and TRBJ2-5; the match to TRBD2 covers 7 bases. This CDR3 contains 15 residues. The J segment lost 4 bases and the V segment lost 0 bases, leaving 5 bases of the junction unmatched. Per germline, CDR1 MNHEY and CDR2 SVGAGI. CDR3 DNA sequence: TGTGCCAGCAGTTACTCTACTGGGGAGGGAGAGACCCAGTACTTC. Protein sequence: CASSYSTGEGETQYF.

This clonotype has a count of ten or more. The rearrangement joins TRBV2 to TRBJ1-5; D perhaps matches TRBD1 (6 bases). The V end was cut by 8 bases, the J end by 1 base, with 9 bases between. Per the germline V gene, CDR1 is SNHLY and CDR2 is FYNNEI. The CDR3 spans 13 residues. CDR3 DNA sequence: TGTGCCAGCGGAGGGGGGAGCAATCAGCCCCAGCATTTT. Residues: CASGGGSNQPQHF. The full variable domain, with the rest looked up from reference TRBV2 and TRBJ1-5, is EPEVTQTPSHQVTQMGQEVILRCVPISNHLYFYWYRQILGQKVEFLVSFYNNEISEKSEIFDDQFSVERPDGSNFTLKIRSTKLEDSAMYFCASGGGSNQPQHFGDGTRLSIL.

This clonotype showed up many times. V and J are TRBV13 and TRBJ1-2, with 10 bases that match TRBD1. V was clipped by 5 bases and J by 1 base; unmatched bases: 4. Germline V CDR1 and CDR2: PRHDT, FYEKMQ (reference sequence). The CDR3 sequence is 15 residues long. The CDR3 region is CASSRWTGGNYGYTF. The DNA for the CDR3 is TGTGCCAGCAGCCGGTGGACAGGGGGTAACTATGGCTACACCTTC. Combining the CDR3 with reference TRBV13 and TRBJ1-2 gives the whole variable domain AAGVIQSPRHLIKEKRETATLKCYPIPRHDTVYWYQQGPGQDPQFLISFYEKMQSDKGSIPDRFSAQQFSDYHSELNMSSLELGDSALYFCASSRWTGGNYGYTFGSGTRLTVV.

There are a few counts of this clonotype. The chain joins TRBV5-1 to TRBJ2-2, with 8 bases that match TRBD1. CDR3 length: 16 residues. Germline V gene data show CDR1 as SGHRS and CDR2 as YFSETQ. Trimming at V came to 3 bases and at J to 4 bases, leaving 8 bases not matched to a gene. CDR3 nucleotide sequence: TGCGCCAGCAGCTCCATGGCCACAGGGGGCACCGGGGAGCTGTTTTTT. Translated: CASSSMATGGTGELFF. Looking up the rest from reference TRBV5-1 and TRBJ2-2 gives the full variable domain: KAGVTQTPRYLIKTRGQQVTLSCSPISGHRSVSWYQQTPGQGLQFLFEYFSETQRNKGNFPGRFSGRQFSNSRSEMNVSTLELGDSALYLCASSSMATGGTGELFFGEGSRLTVL.

This clonotype was seen a handful of times. The V call is TRBV6-1, the J call TRBJ2-5; unclear D gene. Germline CDR1 is MNHNS and CDR2 is SASEGT. V was trimmed by 6 bases and J by 5 bases, leaving 28 bases between them. The CDR3 loop spans 18 amino acids. The CDR3 loop is CASSSGSSTAALTETQYF. The CDR3 coding sequence is TGTGCCAGCAGCTCAGGAAGCTCCACTGCGGCACTTACGGAGACCCAGTACTTC.

This clonotype was observed at least ten times. The chain recombines TRBV20-1 with TRBJ2-1; no reliable D call. Germline CDR1 reads DFQATT; CDR2 reads SNEGSKA (reference sequence). This CDR3 region has 14 residues. V was cut by 2 bases and J by 8 bases, with 16 bases left in between. CDR3 sequence reads: CSARLTGPIDEQFF. In DNA, the CDR3 is TGCAGTGCTAGACTCACCGGGCCGATCGATGAGCAGTTCTTC.

This chain connects TRBV19 to TRBJ2-1, with no clear D. Germline CDR1 and CDR2: LNHDA and SQIVND (reference sequence). The CDR3 contains 15 residues. The ends were cut back, 5 bases at V and 9 bases at J, with 20 bases in the middle. CDR3 loop: CASSLVSRSWAEQFF. The CDR3 region has the DNA TGTGCCAGTAGTCTGGTGTCTAGGAGTTGGGCTGAGCAGTTCTTC.

The sample holds many counts of this clonotype. The chain couples TRBV19 to TRBJ2-3, with a tentative D call TRBD2 (5 bases). The germline V gene encodes CDR1 LNHDA and CDR2 SQIVND (reference sequence). The CDR3 length is 16 residues. The V end lost 3 bases, the J end lost 1 base, and 14 bases lay between the germline ends. The CDR3 region is CASSILARIRTDTQYF. CDR3 sequence (DNA): TGTGCCAGTAGTATCCTAGCTCGCATACGCACAGATACGCAGTATTTT.

V is TRBV20-1 and J is TRBJ1-1; 8 bases are a match to TRBD1. This CDR3 is 13 amino acids long. V dropped 6 bases and J dropped 3; count of bases not matched to a gene: 6. Germline CDR1 DFQATT, CDR2 SNEGSKA (reference sequence). The CDR3 protein is CSATGQGYTEAFF. CDR3 nucleotides: TGCAGTGCGACAGGACAGGGTTACACTGAAGCTTTCTTT.

The chain uses TRBV10-3 and TRBJ1-1, with unresolved D. Germline V gene lookup returns CDR1 ENHRY and CDR2 SYGVKD. Trimming stripped 7 bases from V and 1 base from J, with 10 bases between. This CDR3 has 13 residues. The CDR3: CAITWAENTEAFF. CDR3 bases: TGTGCCATCACATGGGCGGAGAACACTGAAGCTTTCTTT.

This clonotype was counted a few times. The V call is TRBV18, the J call TRBJ1-6; 12 bases align to TRBD1. J lost 10 bases, V lost 0 bases, and 4 bases had no gene match. The CDR3 consists of 16 residues. Germline CDR1 is KGHSH and CDR2 is LQKENI. CDR3 in amino acids: CASSPPPGTGGSPLHF. CDR3 coding DNA: TGTGCCAGCTCACCACCCCCCGGGACAGGGGGCTCACCCCTCCACTTT.

Remarks on this clonotype: At one end, the junction sequence differs from germline, possibly due to a read error. The chain combines TRBV7-2 with TRBJ1-2; 7 bases map to TRBD1. The CDR3 contains 15 residues. The germline V gene has CDR1 SGHTA and CDR2 FQGNSA. CDR3 in DNA: TGTTCCAGCAGCTTACCGGGACAGAATAACTATGGCTACACCTTC. It codes for CSSSLPGQNNYGYTF.

The chain couples TRBV6-2 or TRBV6-3 to TRBJ2-7; TRBD2 matches 9 bases. CDR3 length: 15 residues. V was pared by 3 bases and J by 7 bases, with 10 bases of the junction left unmatched. The V gene's germline CDR1 is MNHEY and CDR2 SVGEGT. The CDR3 coding sequence is TGTGCCAGCAGTTATAAAGAGCTAGCGGGGCCTGAGCAGTACTTC. It translates to CASSYKELAGPEQYF.

Ten or more counts support this clonotype. V and J are TRBV5-1 and TRBJ2-4; 7 bases match TRBD1. The CDR3 sequence is 16 residues long. Germline V gene lookup returns CDR1 SGHRS and CDR2 YFSETQ. After removal of 3 bases from V and 5 bases from J, the junction contained 11 bases not matched to a gene. The CDR3 sequence: CASSSPSRDRENIQYF. The CDR3 DNA reads as TGCGCCAGCAGCTCCCCCAGCCGGGACAGAGAAAACATTCAGTACTTC.

This clonotype was detected many times. This chain uses TRBV28 with TRBJ2-7; 10 bases are shared with TRBD2. V shed 2 bases, J shed 5 bases, and the junction held 0 bases outside the gene matches. Germline loops: CDR1 MDHEN, CDR2 SYDVKM. This CDR3 is 13 amino acids long. The CDR3 is CASSLTSGDEQYF. CDR3 bases: TGTGCCAGCAGTTTAACTAGCGGGGACGAGCAGTACTTC.

The chain carries TRBV5-1 and TRBJ2-2; D tentatively fits TRBD1 or TRBD2 (5 bases each). CDR1 is SGHRS and CDR2 is YFSETQ in the germline V gene. Between the trimmed V and J ends, which lost 2 bases and 4 bases, there was a span of 15 bases. The CDR3 runs to 16 residues. CDR3 residues: CASSFLGVPTTGELFF. CDR3 in DNA: TGCGCCAGCAGCTTTTTGGGGGTTCCGACCACCGGGGAGCTGTTTTTT.

This clonotype was observed many times. V usage is TRBV12-3 or TRBV12-4 and J usage is TRBJ2-1; D gene unclear. The CDR3 spans 16 residues. The V and J ends lost 4 bases and 1 base respectively, with 14 bases between them. CDR3 nucleotides: TGTGCCAGCAGTTCCCCCGGTCGGATATCCTACAATGAGCAGTTCTTC. This codes for CASSSPGRISYNEQFF.

The sample holds many counts of this clonotype. The chain carries TRBV18 and TRBJ2-7; D possibly corresponds to TRBD1 (6 bases). Germline V gene sequence: CDR1 KGHSH, CDR2 LQKENI. The CDR3 loop spans 13 amino acids. V shed 1 base and J shed 9 bases, with 13 bases lying between them. The CDR3 spells CASSPLEQGLQYF. The CDR3 DNA reads as TGTGCCAGCTCACCACTTGAACAGGGATTGCAGTACTTC.

The chain recombines TRBV6-2 or TRBV6-3 with TRBJ1-1; TRBD1 matches at 8 bases. The CDR3 totals 15 residues. Per the germline V gene, CDR1 is MNHEY and CDR2 is SVGEGT. The V segment lost 2 bases and the J segment 1 base; nucleotides outside the gene matches: 3. The CDR3 coding sequence is TGTGCCAGCAGTTACCAGGGGGCGCGGAACACTGAAGCTTTCTTT. It is translated as CASSYQGARNTEAFF.